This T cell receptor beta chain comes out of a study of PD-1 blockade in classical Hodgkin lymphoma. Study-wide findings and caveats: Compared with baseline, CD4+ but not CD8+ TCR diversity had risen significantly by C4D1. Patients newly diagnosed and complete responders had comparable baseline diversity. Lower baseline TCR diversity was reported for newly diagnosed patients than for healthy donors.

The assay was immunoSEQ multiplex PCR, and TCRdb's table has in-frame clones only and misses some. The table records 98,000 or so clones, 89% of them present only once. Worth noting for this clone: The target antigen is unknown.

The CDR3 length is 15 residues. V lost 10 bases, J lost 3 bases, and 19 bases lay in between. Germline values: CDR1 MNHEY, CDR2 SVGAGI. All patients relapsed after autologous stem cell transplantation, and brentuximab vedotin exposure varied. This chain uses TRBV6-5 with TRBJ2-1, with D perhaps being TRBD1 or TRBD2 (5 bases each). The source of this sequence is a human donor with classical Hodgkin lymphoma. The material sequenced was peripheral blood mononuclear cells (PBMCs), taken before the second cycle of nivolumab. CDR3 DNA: TGTGCCAACGATGGGACGCGACGAAACTACAATGAGCAGTTCTTC. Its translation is CANDGTRRNYNEQFF.